This T cell receptor (beta chain) is drawn from a study of blood T cell repertoires in COVID-19 (TCRdb year 2020). Regarding the research as a whole: Samples covering the acute and convalescent phases of COVID-19 were provided by collaborators in the United States, Italy and Spain. Subjects who had been exposed to COVID-19, were actively infected with it, or had recovered from it provided the deeply sampled blood TCRbeta repertoires that made up the dataset. Where available, HLA class I and class II types were obtained from metadata supplied by the sample provider rather than from assay-based typing. Samples came from the ongoing ImmuneRACE study (first 160 participants) plus 1,254 subjects from 6 global collaborators. The repertoires were made available in a free public database intended to serve as a resource for research on the immune response to SARS-CoV-2. The material from the prospective study consisted of cDNA or gDNA derived from T cells, B-cell-depleted T cells, or PBMCs. Nearly every sample came with metadata listing a de-identified subject ID, COVID-19 status, age in years and sex.

Participants in the prospective study were enrolled through a virtual design, were aged about 18 to 100 years, and lived in about 25 United States geographic areas. In the prospective study, participants were assigned to cohorts based on the clinical history participants reported in a screening survey and a study questionnaire. ImmuneRACE Cohort 3 recovered participants were defined by two consecutive negative NP/OP PCR tests, healthcare professional clearance, or symptom resolution. Mobile phlebotomists in the prospective study collected whole blood, serum and a nasopharyngeal or oropharyngeal swab from every participant. Prospective study participants could optionally give additional blood draws and questionnaires over an approximately 2-month period. Prospective study blood samples were shipped either frozen or at room temperature before DNA extraction. The immunoSEQ Assay, a bias-controlled multiplex PCR, was used to amplify TCRbeta CDR3 regions from genomic DNA. Turning to the authors' computational methods: Nucleated cell counts per sample were estimated from amplification of reference gene primers within the assay. To quantify the absolute abundance of each unique TCRbeta CDR3 rearrangement, sequence reads were collapsed and filtered. For each sample, productive Simpson clonality was calculated by taking the square root of Simpson's diversity index across productive rearrangements. TCRdb took this table from immuneACCESS and kept in-frame rearrangements with V and J called. Such tables lack part of the clones; where checked against another copy, unresolved V genes explain under half of the gap, and the rest is unexplained. V, J and clone size were drawn from that table, and D and trimming were deduced from the DNA. The sample has 300,000 to 400,000 clones on record, about 90% of them singletons. The ten top clones hold roughly 0.94% of the sample.

The CDR3 spans 14 residues, from the cysteine through the phenylalanine. Just the 42-base CDR3 DNA is kept, in frame starting at base 1. The germline V and J ends show losses of 7 bases and 1 base respectively, and no gene match explains 4 bases of the junction. Sequences MNHEY (CDR1) and SVGAGI (CDR2) are obtained from the germline V gene. A word on this clone: This clone's antigen is unknown. Per-base quality was not reported, and no clone a single base away is much larger than it.

Findings and caveats that apply to the study as a whole: The amount of clinical and demographic metadata varied by source and participant and was provided uncurated.

This TCR came from a young woman who had recovered from COVID-19. The sequenced material came from PBMCs or T cells enriched from blood (not recorded which). This chain is built from TRBV6-5 and TRBJ2-5; a stretch of 9 junction bases matches TRBD2. The CDR3: CASNSGGFQETQYF. In nucleotide form, the sequence is TGTGCCAGCAATAGCGGGGGATTCCAAGAGACCCAGTACTTC.